This T cell receptor beta chain was recovered during a study of T cells in Graves' hyperthyroidism and ophthalmopathy. Whole-study results and caveats: Most thyroid clonotypes with frequency above 0.001 were detected in blood. Ophthalmopathy onset followed model prediction by a median approximately 5.9 months.

Patients were excluded because of uncontrolled infection, other autoimmune disease, pregnancy or lactation. For the diagnoses, clinical symptoms, serum thyroxine and TRAb, thyroid ultrasound and orbital computed tomography were used. The table lists this clonotype with a few counts. Its antigen remains unidentified. V shed 2 bases, J shed 5 bases, and the junction held 5 bases outside the gene matches. CDR3 length: 17 amino acids. Amplified regions were TCR beta CDR3 sequences from RNA transcripts. RT-PCR in the first round (using the HTBI primer set) targeted the TCR CDR3. A single record per CDR3 protein comes from TCRdb applying MiXCR to the multiplex PCR reads. The data show roughly 750,000 distinct CDR3 sequences, approximately 16% seen once.

The rearrangement joins TRBV12-3 or TRBV12-4 to TRBJ2-1, with TRBD2 matching 14 bases. The sequence came from a man aged 18 to 30 with Graves' hyperthyroidism. The sample taken for sequencing was blood. The CDR3: CASSLSPGLAGDNEQFF. CDR3 DNA: TGTGCCAGCAGTTTAAGTCCGGGACTAGCGGGAGACAATGAGCAGTTCTTC.